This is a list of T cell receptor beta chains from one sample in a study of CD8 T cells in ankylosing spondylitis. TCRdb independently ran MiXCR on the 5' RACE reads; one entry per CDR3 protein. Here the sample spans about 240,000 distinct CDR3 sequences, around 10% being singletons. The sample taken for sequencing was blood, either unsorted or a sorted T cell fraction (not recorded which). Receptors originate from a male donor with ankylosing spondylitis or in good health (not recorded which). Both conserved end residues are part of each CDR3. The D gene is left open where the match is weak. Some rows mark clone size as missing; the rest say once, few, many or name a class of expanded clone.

CDR3aa: CATSDLQEDTQYF
CDR3nt: TGTGCCACCAGTGATTTGCAGGAAGATACGCAGTATTTT
abundance: many
j_gene: TRBJ2-3
v_gene: TRBV24-1
d_gene: -

CDR3aa: CSAKEGGRSSYNEQFF
CDR3nt: TGCAGTGCTAAAGAGGGTGGTCGGAGCTCCTACAATGAGCAGTTCTTC
abundance: many
j_gene: TRBJ2-1
v_gene: TRBV20-1
d_gene: -

CDR3aa: CASSVGTNVEQYF
CDR3nt: TGTGCCAGCAGCGTAGGGACCAACGTGGAGCAGTACTTC
abundance: many
j_gene: TRBJ2-7
v_gene: TRBV9
d_gene: -

CDR3aa: CASSSNRDWGYTF
CDR3nt: TGCGCCAGCAGCTCTAACAGGGATTGGGGCTACACCTTC
abundance: many
j_gene: TRBJ1-2
v_gene: TRBV5-1
d_gene: -

CDR3aa: CASSPLSGELFF
CDR3nt: TGTGCCAGCAGCCCTTTGTCCGGGGAGCTGTTTTTT
abundance: -
j_gene: TRBJ2-2
v_gene: TRBV7-9
d_gene: -

CDR3aa: CSVPKGDYNEQFF
CDR3nt: TGCAGCGTCCCTAAAGGGGATTACAATGAGCAGTTCTTC
abundance: -
j_gene: TRBJ2-1
v_gene: TRBV29-1
d_gene: -

CDR3aa: CASSFPGTRIREQYF
CDR3nt: TGTGCCAGCAGCTTTCCCGGGACTAGGATCCGCGAGCAGTACTTC
abundance: -
j_gene: TRBJ2-7
v_gene: TRBV7-9
d_gene: TRBD2

CDR3aa: CASSYSTQEPSYEQYF
CDR3nt: TGTGCCAGCAGTTACTCGACGCAAGAGCCGAGTTACGAGCAGTACTTC
abundance: few
j_gene: TRBJ2-7
v_gene: TRBV6-5
d_gene: -

CDR3aa: CSARGGLNTGELFF
CDR3nt: TGCAGCGCCCGTGGGGGACTGAACACCGGGGAGCTGTTTTTT
abundance: many
j_gene: TRBJ2-2
v_gene: TRBV29-1
d_gene: -

CDR3aa: CASSPQGPANQPQHF
CDR3nt: TGTGCCAGCAGCCCACAGGGGCCCGCCAATCAGCCCCAGCATTTT
abundance: many
j_gene: TRBJ1-5
v_gene: TRBV12-3/TRBV12-4
d_gene: TRBD1

CDR3aa: CSGGRAGDQETQYF
CDR3nt: TGCAGCGGGGGGAGGGCGGGTGACCAAGAGACCCAGTACTTC
abundance: few
j_gene: TRBJ2-5
v_gene: TRBV29-1
d_gene: TRBD2

CDR3aa: CASIHTIYF
CDR3nt: TGTGCCAGCATCCACACCATATATTTT
abundance: few
j_gene: TRBJ1-3
v_gene: TRBV6-4
d_gene: -

CDR3aa: CASTSSGQVRTEAFF
CDR3nt: TGCGCCAGCACTTCGTCGGGACAGGTCCGCACTGAAGCTTTCTTT
abundance: many
j_gene: TRBJ1-1
v_gene: TRBV5-1
d_gene: TRBD1

CDR3aa: CASSLGVTGELFF
CDR3nt: TGCGCCAGCAGCTTGGGAGTAACCGGGGAGCTGTTTTTT
abundance: many
j_gene: TRBJ2-2
v_gene: TRBV5-1
d_gene: -

CDR3aa: CASSQENSRGGGYTF
CDR3nt: TGTGCCAGCAGCCAAGAAAACTCCAGGGGAGGTGGCTACACCTTC
abundance: -
j_gene: TRBJ1-2
v_gene: TRBV4-2
d_gene: -

CDR3aa: CASGKTRSYEQYF
CDR3nt: TGTGCCTCCGGGAAAACAAGATCCTACGAGCAGTACTTC
abundance: -
j_gene: TRBJ2-7
v_gene: TRBV30
d_gene: -

CDR3aa: CSVEAWAADTQYF
CDR3nt: TGCAGCGTTGAAGCGTGGGCGGCAGATACGCAGTATTTT
abundance: -
j_gene: TRBJ2-3
v_gene: TRBV29-1
d_gene: -

CDR3aa: CSANVLAPYNEQFF
CDR3nt: TGCAGTGCCAATGTCCTAGCGCCTTACAATGAGCAGTTCTTC
abundance: many
j_gene: TRBJ2-1
v_gene: TRBV20-1
d_gene: -

CDR3aa: CASSRERAYNEQFF
CDR3nt: TGTGCCAGCAGCCGAGAGCGGGCCTACAATGAGCAGTTCTTC
abundance: few
j_gene: TRBJ2-1
v_gene: TRBV14
d_gene: -

CDR3aa: CASSLGLAELTDTQYF
CDR3nt: TGCGCCAGCAGCTTGGGACTAGCGGAGCTCACAGATACGCAGTATTTT
abundance: many
j_gene: TRBJ2-3
v_gene: TRBV5-1
d_gene: TRBD2

CDR3aa: CASSLNRTGRRQPQHF
CDR3nt: TGTGCCAGCAGCCTAAATCGGACAGGGAGGCGCCAGCCCCAGCATTTT
abundance: few
j_gene: TRBJ1-5
v_gene: TRBV7-8
d_gene: TRBD1

CDR3aa: CSVEVGQGVDTQYF
CDR3nt: TGCAGCGTTGAGGTGGGACAGGGGGTAGATACGCAGTATTTT
abundance: many
j_gene: TRBJ2-3
v_gene: TRBV29-1
d_gene: TRBD1

CDR3aa: CASSVWGHPITPGVTEAFF
CDR3nt: TGTGCCAGCAGCGTATGGGGACACCCGATTACCCCTGGGGTTACTGAAGCTTTCTTT
abundance: -
j_gene: TRBJ1-1
v_gene: TRBV9
d_gene: -

CDR3aa: CASSSRTAYNSPLHF
CDR3nt: TGTGCCAGTAGTTCCCGGACAGCATATAATTCACCCCTCCACTTT
abundance: few
j_gene: TRBJ1-6
v_gene: TRBV19
d_gene: -

CDR3aa: CASTEGAMLTEAFF
CDR3nt: TGCGCCAGCACGGAGGGGGCGATGCTCACTGAAGCTTTCTTT
abundance: -
j_gene: TRBJ1-1
v_gene: TRBV5-1
d_gene: TRBD1

CDR3aa: CSADYRARDEAFF
CDR3nt: TGCAGTGCAGACTACAGGGCTCGAGACGAAGCTTTCTTT
abundance: -
j_gene: TRBJ1-1
v_gene: TRBV20-1
d_gene: -

CDR3aa: CASSQQATYNEQFF
CDR3nt: TGCGCCAGCAGCCAACAGGCCACCTACAATGAGCAGTTCTTC
abundance: -
j_gene: TRBJ2-1
v_gene: TRBV4-1
d_gene: -

CDR3aa: CASTSRRSTDTQYF
CDR3nt: TGTGCCAGCACATCCAGACGCAGCACAGATACGCAGTATTTT
abundance: many
j_gene: TRBJ2-3
v_gene: TRBV25-1
d_gene: -

CDR3aa: CASSGTSVDTDTQYF
CDR3nt: TGTGCCAGCAGTGGGACTAGCGTCGACACAGATACGCAGTATTTT
abundance: many
j_gene: TRBJ2-3
v_gene: TRBV2
d_gene: TRBD2

CDR3aa: CASSEVAGSNQPQHF
CDR3nt: TGTGCCAGCAGTGAAGTTGCAGGGAGCAATCAGCCCCAGCATTTT
abundance: many
j_gene: TRBJ1-5
v_gene: TRBV6-1
d_gene: -

CDR3aa: CASSYQNIQYF
CDR3nt: TGTGCCAGCAGCTACCAAAACATTCAGTACTTC
abundance: -
j_gene: TRBJ2-4
v_gene: TRBV7-9
d_gene: -

CDR3aa: CSVEPSYNEQFF
CDR3nt: TGCAGCGTTGAACCTTCCTACAATGAGCAGTTCTTC
abundance: -
j_gene: TRBJ2-1
v_gene: TRBV29-1
d_gene: -

CDR3aa: CASSLFQPYTGKNSPLHF
CDR3nt: TGTGCCAGCAGCCTCTTCCAACCTTATACAGGGAAAAATTCACCCCTCCACTTT
abundance: few
j_gene: TRBJ1-6
v_gene: TRBV14
d_gene: -

CDR3aa: CASRPGQASGTEAFF
CDR3nt: TGTGCCAGCAGACCCGGACAGGCGTCGGGCACTGAAGCTTTCTTT
abundance: many
j_gene: TRBJ1-1
v_gene: TRBV12-3/TRBV12-4
d_gene: TRBD1

CDR3aa: CASSPGGAAEAFF
CDR3nt: TGCGCCAGCAGCCCCGGGGGTGCGGCTGAAGCTTTCTTT
abundance: many
j_gene: TRBJ1-1
v_gene: TRBV5-1
d_gene: -

CDR3aa: CASSASQGNTIYF
CDR3nt: TGTGCCAGCAGCGCATCACAGGGGAACACCATATATTTT
abundance: -
j_gene: TRBJ1-3
v_gene: TRBV7-9
d_gene: TRBD1

CDR3aa: CASSHKKDTEAFF
CDR3nt: TGCGCCAGCAGCCATAAAAAAGACACTGAAGCTTTCTTT
abundance: few
j_gene: TRBJ1-1
v_gene: TRBV4-1
d_gene: -

CDR3aa: CASSFRQDNSPLHF
CDR3nt: TGCGCCAGCAGCTTTCGGCAGGATAATTCACCCCTCCACTTT
abundance: many
j_gene: TRBJ1-6
v_gene: TRBV5-1
d_gene: -

CDR3aa: CASGSQRGPSTDTQYF
CDR3nt: TGTGCTAGTGGTTCGCAGCGGGGGCCTAGCACAGATACGCAGTATTTT
abundance: many
j_gene: TRBJ2-3
v_gene: TRBV12-5
d_gene: TRBD2

CDR3aa: CASSVDPRGELFF
CDR3nt: TGCGCCAGCAGCGTGGATCCAAGGGGGGAGCTGTTTTTT
abundance: many
j_gene: TRBJ2-2
v_gene: TRBV5-1
d_gene: -

CDR3aa: CASSPLLDIQYF
CDR3nt: TGTGCCAGCTCCCCCCTACTGGACATTCAGTACTTC
abundance: medium-sized
j_gene: TRBJ2-4
v_gene: TRBV7-9
d_gene: -

CDR3aa: CASTYDRSSYEQYF
CDR3nt: TGCGCCAGCACCTACGACAGGAGCTCCTACGAGCAGTACTTC
abundance: many
j_gene: TRBJ2-7
v_gene: TRBV4-3
d_gene: -

CDR3aa: CASSPTGQGSYGYTF
CDR3nt: TGTGCCAGCAGTCCAACGGGACAGGGCAGCTATGGCTACACCTTC
abundance: many
j_gene: TRBJ1-2
v_gene: TRBV12-3/TRBV12-4
d_gene: TRBD1

CDR3aa: CASSYSSLAGVFNEQYF
CDR3nt: TGTGCCAGCAGTTACTCTTCCCTAGCGGGAGTTTTCAACGAGCAGTACTTC
abundance: many
j_gene: TRBJ2-7
v_gene: TRBV6-5
d_gene: TRBD2

CDR3aa: CASSLLPGDSYEQYF
CDR3nt: TGTGCCAGCAGCTTGCTACCCGGGGATAGCTACGAGCAGTACTTC
abundance: -
j_gene: TRBJ2-7
v_gene: TRBV5-6
d_gene: -

CDR3aa: CASSQGQIYEQYF
CDR3nt: TGTGCCAGCAGCCAGGGACAGATCTACGAGCAGTACTTC
abundance: -
j_gene: TRBJ2-7
v_gene: TRBV3-1
d_gene: TRBD1

CDR3aa: CAISDPGRENEKLFF
CDR3nt: TGTGCCATCAGTGATCCGGGGAGGGAGAATGAAAAACTGTTTTTT
abundance: few
j_gene: TRBJ1-4
v_gene: TRBV10-3
d_gene: -

CDR3aa: CSVQRGVSNEQYF
CDR3nt: TGCAGCGTACAGCGGGGCGTTTCGAACGAGCAGTACTTC
abundance: many
j_gene: TRBJ2-7
v_gene: TRBV29-1
d_gene: TRBD2

CDR3aa: CASTSQGNQPQHF
CDR3nt: TGCGCCAGCACTTCTCAGGGAAATCAGCCCCAGCATTTT
abundance: -
j_gene: TRBJ1-5
v_gene: TRBV10-2
d_gene: -

CDR3aa: CATSRGFSYNEQFF
CDR3nt: TGTGCCACCAGCAGAGGCTTTTCCTACAATGAGCAGTTCTTC
abundance: many
j_gene: TRBJ2-1
v_gene: TRBV15
d_gene: -